This TCR beta chain emerged from a study of graft-versus-host responses after intestinal transplantation. On the study more broadly: Recipients across the board were started on anti-thymocyte globulin induction, then kept on tacrolimus and steroids for around 3 years.

A remark on this clone: Its specificity is unknown.

CDR1 MDHEN and CDR2 SYDVKM come from the germline V gene. This CDR3 contains 15 residues. With 3 bases removed from V and 0 bases from J, the gap between germline ends came to 9 bases. Clones were read by immunoSEQ multiplex PCR, and TCRdb kept only the in-frame ones, dropping some. Of about 43,000 clones listed, just under 95% were seen once; the top ten hold roughly 1.5%. Notes on the study in general: Where graft-donor T cell macrochimerism was present, patients had high graft-versus-host to host-versus-graft clonal ratios in allografts. The authors found GvH clones in recipient marrow, some appearing first in ileum or blood. Peak GvH clone levels in circulation were associated with early post-transplant HvG declines.

V gene TRBV28 combines with J gene TRBJ1-3; no definite D call. The sequence was collected from a human patient who received an intestinal transplant, so some T cells may come from the graft donor. This material consisted of PBMCs, taken approximately 360 days after intestinal transplant. CDR3: CASSFSRTSGNTIYF. CDR3 coding DNA: TGTGCCAGCAGTTTCAGTCGAACCTCTGGAAACACCATATATTTT. The whole variable domain, remainder taken from reference TRBV28 and TRBJ1-3, is DVKVTQSSRYLVKRTGEKVFLECVQDMDHENMFWYRQDPGLGLRLIYFSYDVKMKEKGDIPEGYSVSREKKERFSLILESASTNQTSMYLCASSFSRTSGNTIYFGEGSWLTVV.